This T cell receptor (beta chain) was identified during a study of cytotoxic CD8 clonotypes in ibrutinib-treated CLL. Study overall: Response material was collected after a median around 12 months of treatment, range 6 to 36. The study recorded mean values of around 250,000 productive templates and approximately 94,000 productive rearrangements per sample.

Only in-frame clones appear in the TCRdb table, and some are missing; sequencing was by immunoSEQ multiplex PCR. The data show approximately 120,000 clones, approximately 56% seen once. V was pared by 1 base and J by 1 base, with 2 bases between. The germline V gene encodes CDR1 SGHDT and CDR2 YYEEEE. The CDR3 covers 12 residues. Genomic DNA for TCR beta libraries, 1.5 to 2 micrograms, came from cryopreserved PBMCs. This material consisted of PBMCs, taken after 24 months of ibrutinib treatment. The chain is built from TRBV5-6 and TRBJ2-5, with unresolved D. The sequence was collected from a human donor with chronic lymphocytic leukemia. CDR3 nucleotides: TGTGCCAGCAGCTTGATCCAAGAGACCCAGTACTTC. This encodes CASSLIQETQYF.